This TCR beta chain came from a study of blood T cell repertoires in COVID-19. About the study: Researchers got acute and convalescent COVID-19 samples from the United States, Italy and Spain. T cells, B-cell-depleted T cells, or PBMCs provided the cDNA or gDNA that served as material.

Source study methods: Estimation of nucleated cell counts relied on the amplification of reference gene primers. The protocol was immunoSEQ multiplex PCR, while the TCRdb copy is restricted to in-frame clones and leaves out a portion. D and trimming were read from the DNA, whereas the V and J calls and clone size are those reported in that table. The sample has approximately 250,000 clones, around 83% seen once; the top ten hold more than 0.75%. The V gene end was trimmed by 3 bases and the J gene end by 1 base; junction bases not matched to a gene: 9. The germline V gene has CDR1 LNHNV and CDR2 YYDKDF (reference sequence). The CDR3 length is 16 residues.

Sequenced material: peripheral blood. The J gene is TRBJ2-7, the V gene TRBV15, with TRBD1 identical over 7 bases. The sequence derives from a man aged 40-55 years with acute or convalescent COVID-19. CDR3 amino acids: CATSSPSGTASYEQYF. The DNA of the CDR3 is TGTGCCACCAGCAGTCCCTCCGGGACAGCGTCCTACGAGCAGTACTTC.